The 21 T cell receptor beta chains listed next were all sequenced from one sample in a study of blood T cell repertoires in COVID-19. Clones were read by immunoSEQ multiplex PCR, and TCRdb kept only the in-frame ones, dropping some. The sample records some 60,000 clones, about nine tenths being singletons. The material sequenced was peripheral blood. The origin of the receptors is a man in his sixties with acute or convalescent COVID-19.

This clone was detected only once. The V gene is TRBV5-3, the J gene TRBJ2-5, with 11 bases identical to TRBD2. TRBV5-3 is recorded as an ORF, its role being uncertain. The CDR3 length is 16 residues. V was pared by 5 bases and J by 2 bases, with 8 bases of the junction left unmatched. As DNA, the CDR3 is TGTGCCAGAAGGCCGACTAGCGGGACACCGCAAGAGACCCAGTACTTC. Encoded protein: CARRPTSGTPQETQYF.

The J gene is TRBJ2-7, the V gene TRBV5-5, with TRBD1 as a possible D gene (6 bases). The CDR3 is 14 amino acids. The germline V gene encodes CDR1 SGHKS and CDR2 YYEKEE (reference sequence). Trimming took 3 bases from V and 2 from J, leaving 12 bases between them. The chain's CDR3 is CASSWDTGPYEQYF. As DNA, the CDR3 is TGTGCCAGCAGCTGGGACACGGGACCCTACGAGCAGTACTTC. Complete variable domain (other parts from reference TRBV5-5 and TRBJ2-7): DAGVTQSPTHLIKTRGQQVTLRCSPISGHKSVSWYQQVLGQGPQFIFQYYEKEERGRGNFPDRFSARQFPNYSSELNVNALLLGDSALYLCASSWDTGPYEQYFGPGTRLTVT.

The chain carries TRBV11-2 and TRBJ2-7; D uncertain. CDR3 length equals 15 residues. The germline V gene encodes CDR1 SGHAT and CDR2 FQNNGV. V was cut by 0 bases and J by 1 base, with 10 bases left in between. Here the CDR3 reads CASSLDGAMSYEQYF. Written as DNA, the CDR3 is TGTGCCAGCAGCTTAGATGGAGCCATGTCCTACGAGCAGTACTTC. Drawing the rest from reference TRBV11-2 and TRBJ2-7, the complete variable domain is EAGVAQSPRYKIIEKRQSVAFWCNPISGHATLYWYQQILGQGPKLLIQFQNNGVVDDSQLPKDRFSAERLKGVDSTLKIQPAKLEDSAVYLCASSLDGAMSYEQYFGPGTRLTVT.

The chain links TRBV9 to TRBJ2-7, with no clear D. In germline, CDR1 is SGDLS, CDR2 YYNGEE. V was shortened by 0 bases and J by 2 bases, with 9 bases between the two germline ends. The CDR3 consists of 14 residues. CDR3 nucleotide sequence: TGTGCCAGCAGCGTAGCGATGGGCGCCTACGAGCAGTACTTC. This codes for CASSVAMGAYEQYF.

This chain connects TRBV3-1 (or the pseudogene TRBV3-2) to TRBJ2-7; 10 bases match TRBD1. Germline CDR1 and CDR2: LGHDT and YNNKEL (reference sequence). This CDR3 has 15 residues. V dropped 2 bases and J dropped 5; count of bases not matched to a gene: 6. The CDR3 nucleotides read TGTGCCAGCAGCCAAAACACCGGGACAGGGGACGAGCAGTACTTC. Protein product: CASSQNTGTGDEQYF.

The chain is built from TRBV28 and TRBJ2-1, with D possibly TRBD1 on 5 matching bases. CDR1 is MDHEN, CDR2 SYDVKM, per germline. V shed 3 bases and J shed 0 bases, with 12 bases lying between them. The CDR3 loop spans 16 amino acids. CDR3 sequence: CASSLRQLSSYNEQFF. The CDR3, as DNA: TGTGCCAGCAGTTTGCGACAGCTTAGCTCCTACAATGAGCAGTTCTTC. Drawing the rest from reference TRBV28 and TRBJ2-1, the complete variable domain is DVKVTQSSRYLVKRTGEKVFLECVQDMDHENMFWYRQDPGLGLRLIYFSYDVKMKEKGDIPEGYSVSREKKERFSLILESASTNQTSMYLCASSLRQLSSYNEQFFGPGTRLTVL.

The rearrangement uses TRBV11-3 and TRBJ2-6, with D possibly matching TRBD2 (5 bases). The germline V gene encodes CDR1 SGHNT and CDR2 YENEEA. The CDR3 totals 16 residues. Deletions cut 5 bases from V and 4 bases from J, with 15 bases between. The CDR3 DNA sequence: TGTGCCAGCAGCGCACACACTAGGCTCGGGGCCAACGTCCTGACTTTC. Protein product: CASSAHTRLGANVLTF.

The chain uses TRBV21-1 and TRBJ1-5; the D call of TRBD1 is as the table states it, not checked on the DNA. TRBV21-1 has pseudogene status. The CDR3 is 15 residues long. As DNA, the CDR3 is TGTGCCAGCAGCAAATCACAGGGGCCAAATCAGCCCCAGCATTTT. This sequence encodes CASSKSQGPNQPQHF.

The J gene is TRBJ1-1, the V gene TRBV6-2 or TRBV6-3; D not certain. Deletions cut 0 bases from V and 3 bases from J, with 17 bases between. Germline V gives CDR1 MNHEY, CDR2 SVGEGT. The CDR3 loop spans 17 amino acids. The CDR3 is CASSYSFRGYRDTEAFF. DNA for the CDR3: TGTGCCAGCAGTTACTCGTTCCGGGGATATCGGGACACTGAAGCTTTCTTT.

V gene TRBV11-2 combines with J gene TRBJ1-4; D may be TRBD1 (6 bases). Germline lookup yields CDR1 SGHAT and CDR2 FQNNGV. The V gene lost 1 base and the J gene lost 4 bases, with 13 bases spanning the gap. The CDR3 runs to 16 residues. The CDR3 here is CASSLGQVEDNEKLFF. Here the CDR3 DNA reads TGTGCCAGCAGCTTAGGACAGGTAGAGGATAATGAAAAACTGTTTTTT.

V usage is TRBV9 and J usage is TRBJ2-7; 8 bases are a match to TRBD1. After removal of 4 bases from V and 0 bases from J, the junction contained 6 bases not matched to a gene. CDR3 size: 15 residues. Germline CDR1 is SGDLS and CDR2 is YYNGEE. CDR3 sequence reads: CASSTGQASSYEQYF. The CDR3 DNA sequence: TGTGCCAGCAGCACGGGACAGGCGAGCTCCTACGAGCAGTACTTC.

The chain couples TRBV5-4 to TRBJ1-1, with 7 bases that match TRBD1. Germline V CDR1 and CDR2: SGHNT, YYREEE (reference sequence). Trimming removed 4 bases from V and 1 base from J; junction bases left unmatched: 13. CDR3 size: 17 residues. CDR3 protein: CASSPGQASRGNTEAFF. DNA for the CDR3: TGTGCCAGCAGCCCAGGACAGGCGTCGCGGGGGAACACTGAAGCTTTCTTT.

V and J are TRBV5-1 and TRBJ1-2; 12 nucleotides match TRBD1. The trim removed 0 bases at V and 7 bases at J, leaving 7 bases unmatched. Germline V lookup: CDR1 SGHRS, CDR2 YFSETQ. The CDR3 extends over 16 amino acids. The CDR3 here is CASSLAVGTGGGGYTF. For the CDR3, the DNA is TGCGCCAGCAGCTTGGCCGTTGGGACAGGGGGCGGTGGCTACACCTTC.

This chain links TRBV5-6 with TRBJ1-1; possible D gene TRBD1, 5 bases. V gave up 0 bases and J gave up 0 bases, with 9 bases separating them. CDR3 size: 15 residues. The germline V gene encodes CDR1 SGHDT and CDR2 YYEEEE. The CDR3 is CASSLEARVNTEAFF. In nucleotides, the CDR3 is TGTGCCAGCAGCTTGGAAGCCAGGGTGAACACTGAAGCTTTCTTT.

The V and J genes are TRBV27 and TRBJ1-2; 8 bases map to TRBD1. J lost 2 bases, V lost 3 bases, and 5 bases had no gene match. Germline CDR1 MNHEY, CDR2 SMNVEV (reference sequence). This CDR3 contains 15 residues. The CDR3 here is CASSFSPGGNYGYTF. Written as DNA, the CDR3 is TGTGCCAGCAGTTTCTCTCCAGGGGGCAACTATGGCTACACCTTC.

This chain joins TRBV19 and TRBJ2-3; TRBD2 aligns across 8 bases. This CDR3 has 16 amino acids. Germline CDR1 reads LNHDA; CDR2 reads SQIVND (reference sequence). With 3 bases clipped from V and 2 bases from J, the junction kept 7 bases outside the gene matches. As DNA, the CDR3 is TGTGCCAGTAGTATTGACAGCGGGAGACCCACAGATACGCAGTATTTT. Amino acid sequence: CASSIDSGRPTDTQYF.

The chain has TRBV12-3 or TRBV12-4 and TRBJ1-6, with TRBD1 matching over 7 bases. The V and J ends lost 3 bases and 13 bases, in that order; junction bases with no gene match: 6. The CDR3 length is 13 residues. CDR3 sequence reads: CASSLATGAPLHF. The CDR3 coding sequence is TGTGCCAGCAGTTTGGCCACAGGGGCGCCCCTCCACTTT.

This chain links TRBV30 with TRBJ2-1; weak D call: TRBD2 (5 bases). The CDR3 contains 15 residues. V was clipped by 2 bases and J by 7 bases, with 18 bases between them. Germline CDR1 and CDR2: GTSNPN and SVGIG (reference sequence). The CDR3 protein is CAWSTLAGGRNEQFF. CDR3 in DNA: TGTGCCTGGAGTACCCTAGCCGGTGGTAGGAATGAGCAGTTCTTC.

The chain couples TRBV28 to TRBJ1-1; 7 bases are a match to TRBD1. Germline CDR1 is MDHEN and CDR2 is SYDVKM. V lost 5 bases to trimming and J lost 11 bases; unmatched junction nucleotides: 14. The CDR3 spans 14 residues. As DNA, the CDR3 is TGTGCCAGCAGTGCAGGGACAGTAGAACGGGGTGCTTTCTTT. Its translation: CASSAGTVERGAFF.

The chain is built from TRBV4-1 and TRBJ2-3; D possibly corresponds to TRBD1 (5 bases). Germline-derived CDR1 and CDR2 are MGHRA and YSYEKL. V lost 2 bases and J lost 11, with 17 bases in between. The CDR3 is 14 residues long. CDR3 bases: TGCGCCAGCAGCCAACTTCTGGGGTCCAGGGAGCAGTATTTT. It encodes CASSQLLGSREQYF.

This chain joins TRBV6-5 and TRBJ1-2; 8 nucleotides agree with TRBD1. Trimming at V came to 5 bases and at J to 7 bases, leaving 9 bases not matched to a gene. This CDR3 is built from 14 residues. Germline CDR1 is MNHEY and CDR2 is SVGAGI. CDR3 sequence: CASSKTGVWGGYTF. The CDR3 DNA reads TGTGCCAGCAGTAAGACAGGGGTCTGGGGTGGCTACACCTTC.